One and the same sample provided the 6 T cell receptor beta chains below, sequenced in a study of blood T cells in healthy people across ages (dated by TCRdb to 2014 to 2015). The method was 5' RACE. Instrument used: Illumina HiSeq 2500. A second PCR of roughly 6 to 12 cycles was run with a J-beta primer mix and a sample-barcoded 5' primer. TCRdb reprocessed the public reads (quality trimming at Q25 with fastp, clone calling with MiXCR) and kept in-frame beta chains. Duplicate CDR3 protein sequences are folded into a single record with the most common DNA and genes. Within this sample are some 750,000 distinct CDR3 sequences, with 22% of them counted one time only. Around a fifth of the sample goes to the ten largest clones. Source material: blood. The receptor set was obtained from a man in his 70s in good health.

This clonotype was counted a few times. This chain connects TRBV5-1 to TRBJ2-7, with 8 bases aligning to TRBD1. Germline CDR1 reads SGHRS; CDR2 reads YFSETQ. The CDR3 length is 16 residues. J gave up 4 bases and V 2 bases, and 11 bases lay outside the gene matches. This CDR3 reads CASSFQPGQVGYEQYF. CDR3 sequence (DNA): TGCGCCAGCAGCTTCCAACCGGGACAGGTGGGGTACGAGCAGTACTTC.

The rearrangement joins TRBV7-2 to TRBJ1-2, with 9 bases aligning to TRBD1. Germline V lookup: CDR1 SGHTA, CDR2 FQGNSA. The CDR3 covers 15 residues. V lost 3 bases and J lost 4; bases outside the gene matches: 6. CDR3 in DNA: TGTGCCAGCAGCTTTCAGACAGGGGGTGCCTATGGCTACACCTTC. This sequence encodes CASSFQTGGAYGYTF.

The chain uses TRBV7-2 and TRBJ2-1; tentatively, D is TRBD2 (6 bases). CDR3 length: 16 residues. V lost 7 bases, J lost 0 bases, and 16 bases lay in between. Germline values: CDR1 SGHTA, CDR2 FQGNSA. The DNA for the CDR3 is TGTGCCAGCATCCTTAGTGGCGGGGTCTCCTACAATGAGCAGTTCTTC. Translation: CASILSGGVSYNEQFF.

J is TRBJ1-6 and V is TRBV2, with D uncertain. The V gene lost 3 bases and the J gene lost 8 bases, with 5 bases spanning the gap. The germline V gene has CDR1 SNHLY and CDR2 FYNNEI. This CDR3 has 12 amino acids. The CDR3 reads CASSDWDSPLHF. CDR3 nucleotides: TGTGCCAGCAGTGATTGGGATTCACCCCTCCACTTT.

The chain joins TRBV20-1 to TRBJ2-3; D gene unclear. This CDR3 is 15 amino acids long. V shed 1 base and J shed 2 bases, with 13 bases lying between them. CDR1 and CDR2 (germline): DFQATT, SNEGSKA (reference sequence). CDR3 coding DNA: TGCAGTGCTAGAGCTCAGACTCAAACCACAGATACGCAGTATTTT. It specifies CSARAQTQTTDTQYF.

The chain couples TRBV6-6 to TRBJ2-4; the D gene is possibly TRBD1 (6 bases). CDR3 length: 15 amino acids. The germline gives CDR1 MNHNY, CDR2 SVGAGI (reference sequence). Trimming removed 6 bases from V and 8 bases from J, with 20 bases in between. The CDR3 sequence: CASRGASGPADIQYF. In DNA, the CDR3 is TGTGCCAGCAGGGGGGCTTCTGGACCAGCGGACATTCAGTACTTC.